This T cell receptor beta chain was found in a study of OX40 agonist ivuxolimab in advanced cancers. The CDR3 sequence is 14 residues long. V was trimmed by 1 base and J by 5 bases, leaving 11 bases between them. Per germline, CDR1 SGHTA and CDR2 FQGTGA. The assay was immunoSEQ multiplex PCR, and TCRdb's table has in-frame clones only and misses some. The profile shows more than 11,000 clones, around 77% of them singletons. The sequence came from an adult with an advanced solid tumor such as melanoma, head and neck, liver or kidney cancer. V is TRBV7-3 and J is TRBJ1-2; D is undetermined. Specimen: CD4+ or CD8+ T cells sorted from blood, collected in a trial of the OX40 agonist ivuxolimab. The CDR3 DNA sequence: TGTGCCAGCAGCTTAAACTCCGCGGGATATGGCTACACCTTC. Residues: CASSLNSAGYGYTF.